These 13 T cell receptor beta chains share one sample of origin, sequenced in a study of blood T cell repertoires in COVID-19. The protocol was immunoSEQ multiplex PCR, while the TCRdb copy is restricted to in-frame clones and leaves out a portion. The sample lists 200,000 to 300,000 clones; around 87% were seen once. Input material: PBMCs or T cells enriched from blood (not recorded which). These receptors were obtained from a woman in her forties with acute COVID-19.

For this clone: The limits of the CDR3 on the DNA are not certain, so only TCRdb's listed CDR3 is given. The chain links TRBV5-5 to TRBJ1-1. Germline CDR1 is SGHKS and CDR2 is YYEKEE (reference sequence). 13 amino acids form the CDR3, both terminal residues included. This CDR3 reads CASSSTSNTEAFF.

This chain uses TRBV28 with TRBJ2-4; tentative D call: TRBD2 (7 bases). CDR1 and CDR2 from the germline V gene are MDHEN and SYDVKM. V was trimmed by 5 bases and J by 9 bases, leaving 26 bases between them. CDR3 length: 17 residues. The CDR3 here is CASSRTIGGGAGLIQYF. The CDR3 DNA reads as TGTGCCAGCAGTCGAACGATAGGGGGAGGGGCAGGACTCATTCAGTACTTC. The whole variable domain, filled in from reference TRBV28 and TRBJ2-4, reads DVKVTQSSRYLVKRTGEKVFLECVQDMDHENMFWYRQDPGLGLRLIYFSYDVKMKEKGDIPEGYSVSREKKERFSLILESASTNQTSMYLCASSRTIGGGAGLIQYFGAGTRLSVL.

This chain connects TRBV6-1 to TRBJ2-1, with D maybe TRBD1 (7 bases). Germline V CDR1 and CDR2: MNHNS, SASEGT. Trimming pared 6 bases from V and 4 bases from J, leaving 13 bases between. The CDR3 covers 14 residues. CDR3 sequence (DNA): TGTGCCAGCAGCTTGACAGGGACTTACAATGAGCAGTTCTTC. Residues: CASSLTGTYNEQFF.

This clone was seen a few times. The V call is TRBV5-1, the J call TRBJ2-7, with 8 bases matching TRBD2. Germline loops: CDR1 SGHRS, CDR2 YFSETQ. Trimming removed 0 bases from V and 6 bases from J; junction bases left unmatched: 5. The length of the CDR3 is 14 residues. The CDR3 protein is CASSLGHGRVEQYF. The CDR3 bases are TGCGCCAGCAGCTTGGGTCACGGGAGGGTCGAGCAGTACTTC. Filled out from reference TRBV5-1 and TRBJ2-7, the complete variable domain reads KAGVTQTPRYLIKTRGQQVTLSCSPISGHRSVSWYQQTPGQGLQFLFEYFSETQRNKGNFPGRFSGRQFSNSRSEMNVSTLELGDSALYLCASSLGHGRVEQYFGPGTRLTVT.

In this sample, this clone turned up once. The chain uses TRBV12-3 or TRBV12-4 and TRBJ1-5; D ambiguous. This CDR3 is 12 amino acids long. Trimming removed 6 bases from V and 5 bases from J, with 8 bases in between. The CDR3 region is CASSSGDQPQHF. Here the CDR3 DNA reads TGTGCCAGCAGCTCGGGAGATCAGCCCCAGCATTTT.

The CDR3 DNA follows: TGTGCCAGTACAAGGGAAGGGGGTTCCTCTGGGGCCAACGTCCTGACTTTC. Its translation is CASTREGGSSGANVLTF. The chain recombines TRBV19 with TRBJ2-6, with D maybe TRBD1 (6 bases). Trimming removed 7 bases at V and 0 bases at J, with 16 bases between. The CDR3 length is 17 residues. Germline CDR1 LNHDA, CDR2 SQIVND (reference sequence).

V is TRBV2 and J is TRBJ1-4; the match to TRBD1 covers 8 bases. Germline CDR1 is SNHLY and CDR2 is FYNNEI. Trimming cost V 8 bases and J 2 bases; bases outside gene matches: 7. This CDR3 spans 15 amino acids. The CDR3 DNA is TGTGCCAGCGGGTTGACAGGGGCGACTAATGAAAAACTGTTTTTT. Its protein product is CASGLTGATNEKLFF.

The CDR3 loop is CASSQILAGGNEQFF. Written as DNA, the CDR3 is TGTGCCAGCAGCCAGATTCTAGCGGGAGGGAATGAGCAGTTCTTC. The V gene is TRBV3-1 (or the pseudogene TRBV3-2), the J gene TRBJ2-1; 12 nucleotides agree with TRBD2. J was trimmed by 7 bases and V by 3 bases; bases with no gene match: 4. CDR1 is LGHDT, CDR2 YNNKEL, per germline (reference sequence). CDR3 size: 15 residues.

The genes are TRBV6-5 and TRBJ1-2, with 7 bases identical to TRBD1. The germline gives CDR1 MNHEY, CDR2 SVGAGI. With 9 bases clipped from V and 0 bases from J, the junction kept 1 base outside the gene matches. The CDR3 extends over 12 amino acids. The CDR3: CASDRANYGYTF. CDR3 in DNA: TGTGCCAGTGACAGGGCTAACTATGGCTACACCTTC.

The chain recombines TRBV29-1 with TRBJ2-1; 9 nucleotides align to TRBD1. The CDR3 is 14 residues long. The V gene's germline CDR1 is SQVTM and CDR2 ANQGSEA. After removal of 7 bases from V and 3 bases from J, the junction contained 7 bases not matched to a gene. The CDR3 coding sequence is TGCAGCGGCCTACAGGGGGCTAACTACAATGAGCAGTTCTTC. Residues: CSGLQGANYNEQFF.

The V gene is TRBV11-3, the J gene TRBJ2-2, with TRBD1 matching 7 bases. The CDR3 runs to 15 residues. Trimming removed 5 bases from V and 4 bases from J; junction bases left unmatched: 7. CDR1 and CDR2 (germline): SGHNT, YENEEA. This CDR3 is CASSPGGTATGELFF. The DNA for the CDR3 is TGTGCCAGCAGCCCGGGTGGGACAGCCACCGGGGAGCTGTTTTTT.

Concerning this clone: The junction differs from germline at one of its ends, possibly a read error. The chain employs TRBV5-1 and TRBJ2-5, with 10 bases that match TRBD2. The CDR3 runs 16 residues. The germline gives CDR1 SGHRS, CDR2 YFSETQ. The CDR3 DNA follows: TGCGCCAGCAGATTGGGCCTAGCGGGAGCCGGAGAGACCCAGTACTTC. Amino acid sequence: CASRLGLAGAGETQYF.

CDR3 sequence (DNA): TGCAGCGGTATGACAGGGACAGGCAGGAAGACCCAGTACTTC. Amino acid sequence: CSGMTGTGRKTQYF. The chain employs TRBV29-1 and TRBJ2-5; 8 bases fit TRBD1. The CDR3 length is 14 residues. The V gene's germline CDR1 is SQVTM and CDR2 ANQGSEA. With 7 bases clipped from V and 6 bases from J, the junction kept 13 bases outside the gene matches.